This passage covers 18 T cell receptor beta chains from one sample sequenced in a study of CD8 T cells in Susac syndrome. An input of about 0.5 to 1 ug of RNA was subjected to reverse transcription using random hexamers. TCRdb redid the calling of the immunoSEQ multiplex PCR reads with MiXCR, one entry per CDR3 protein. The table includes under 90,000 distinct CDR3 sequences, about 93% detected once. The sample comprised CD4+ T cells from PBMCs. The source of these receptors is a human donor with Susac syndrome.

This clonotype occurred once. The chain employs TRBV2 and TRBJ1-3; D unclear. Trimming pared 6 bases from V and 0 bases from J, leaving 6 bases between. Per the germline V gene, CDR1 is SNHLY and CDR2 is FYNNEI. The CDR3 is 13 amino acids. CDR3 nucleotides: TGTGCCAGCAGGGTTAACTCTGGAAACACCATATATTTT. Its translation: CASRVNSGNTIYF. Drawing the rest from reference TRBV2 and TRBJ1-3, the complete variable domain is EPEVTQTPSHQVTQMGQEVILRCVPISNHLYFYWYRQILGQKVEFLVSFYNNEISEKSEIFDDQFSVERPDGSNFTLKIRSTKLEDSAMYFCASRVNSGNTIYFGEGSWLTVV.

The rearrangement joins TRBV19 to TRBJ1-5; 12 nucleotides line up with TRBD1. This CDR3 has 17 amino acids. Germline trimming cut 5 bases from V and 7 bases from J; bases unmatched to any gene: 12. Germline V gene sequence: CDR1 LNHDA, CDR2 SQIVND (reference sequence). The CDR3 here is CASSARKGQGARQPQHF. The CDR3 nucleotides read TGTGCCAGTAGTGCCCGTAAGGGACAGGGGGCGAGGCAGCCCCAGCATTTT. Full variable domain (rest looked up from reference TRBV19 and TRBJ1-5): DGGITQSPKYLFRKEGQNVTLSCEQNLNHDAMYWYRQDPGQGLRLIYYSQIVNDFQKGDIAEGYSVSREKKESFPLTVTSAQKNPTAFYLCASSARKGQGARQPQHFGDGTRLSIL.

The V and J genes are TRBV6-5 and TRBJ1-5; D is ambiguous. CDR3 length: 13 amino acids. Trimming left V 0 bases short and J 5 bases short, with 5 bases between. From germline, CDR1 is MNHEY and CDR2 SVGAGI. Here the CDR3 reads CASSYSMDQPQHF. The CDR3 bases are TGTGCCAGCAGTTACTCGATGGATCAGCCCCAGCATTTT.

The CDR3 loop is CASSLARRGGGAYEQYF. The CDR3 DNA reads TGTGCCAGCAGCTTAGCGCGTAGGGGGGGCGGGGCCTACGAGCAGTACTTC. The chain employs TRBV7-2 and TRBJ2-7; perhaps TRBD2 as D (7 bases). Germline V gives CDR1 SGHTA, CDR2 FQGNSA. Deletions cut 0 bases from V and 2 bases from J, with 17 bases between. The CDR3 sequence is 17 residues long.

The rearrangement joins TRBV3-1 to TRBJ2-5, with D possibly being TRBD1 (5 bases). Trimming removed 1 base from V and 1 base from J, with 10 bases in between. The CDR3 is made up of 15 amino acids. Germline CDR1 reads LGHDT; CDR2 reads YNNKEL (reference sequence). CDR3 nucleotides: TGTGCCAGCAGCCAAGGCCCAGGGCCCCAAGAGACCCAGTACTTC. Translating gives CASSQGPGPQETQYF.

The rearrangement uses TRBV7-9 and TRBJ1-6, with unresolved D. This CDR3 is 14 amino acids long. Looked up from germline, CDR1 is SEHNR and CDR2 is FQNEAQ (reference sequence). V lost 3 bases and J lost 8, with 11 bases in between. The chain's CDR3 is CASSFRVLHSPLHF. In DNA form, the CDR3 reads TGTGCCAGCAGCTTTCGGGTCCTACATTCACCCCTCCACTTT.

The J gene is TRBJ2-7, the V gene TRBV29-1; 9 bases agree with TRBD1. The V segment lost 6 bases and the J segment 0 bases; nucleotides outside the gene matches: 6. CDR3 length equals 14 residues. The germline gives CDR1 SQVTM, CDR2 ANQGSEA. The CDR3 coding sequence is TGCAGCGTGTCCGGGACAGGGAGCTCCTACGAGCAGTACTTC. Its protein product is CSVSGTGSSYEQYF.

The rearrangement joins TRBV7-2 to TRBJ1-1, with a tentative D call TRBD1 (6 bases). The CDR3 runs to 13 residues. V gave up 5 bases and J gave up 3 bases, with 10 bases separating them. Germline values: CDR1 SGHTA, CDR2 FQGNSA. The CDR3: CASSQGIDTEAFF. CDR3 coding DNA: TGTGCCAGCAGCCAGGGGATAGACACTGAAGCTTTCTTT.

The gene calls are TRBV5-6 and TRBJ2-3; TRBD1 aligns across 11 bases. V lost 2 bases and J lost 6; bases outside the gene matches: 8. In germline, CDR1 is SGHDT, CDR2 YYEEEE. The CDR3 sequence is 16 residues long. CDR3 in amino acids: CASSFLGQGDEDTQYF. CDR3 DNA: TGTGCCAGCAGCTTCCTGGGACAGGGGGATGAGGATACGCAGTATTTT.

The chain has TRBV7-2 and TRBJ2-7, with D perhaps TRBD2 (5 bases). The CDR3 contains 13 residues. The ends were cut back, 2 bases at V and 6 bases at J, with 11 bases in the middle. Germline lookup yields CDR1 SGHTA and CDR2 FQGNSA. CDR3 protein: CASSLTRLGEQYF. CDR3 coding DNA: TGTGCCAGCAGCTTAACTAGGCTGGGCGAGCAGTACTTC.

The chain recombines TRBV18 with TRBJ2-2; no firm D call. V was shortened by 0 bases and J by 5 bases, with 13 bases between the two germline ends. Germline V CDR1 and CDR2: KGHSH, LQKENI. This CDR3 comprises 16 residues. The CDR3 region is CASSPPDPRQTGELFF. The CDR3, as DNA: TGTGCCAGCTCACCACCGGACCCAAGGCAGACCGGGGAGCTGTTTTTT.

The chain recombines TRBV2 with TRBJ2-2; 13 bases match TRBD2. The J segment lost 8 bases and the V segment lost 6 bases, leaving 3 bases of the junction unmatched. Germline V CDR1 and CDR2: SNHLY, FYNNEI. This CDR3 spans 14 amino acids. The CDR3 DNA is TGTGCCAGCAGGTTGACTAGCGGGAGGGGGGAGCTGTTTTTT. This translates into CASRLTSGRGELFF.

The chain couples TRBV11-1 to TRBJ2-7, with 11 bases aligning to TRBD1. Germline CDR1 is SGHAT and CDR2 is FQDESV (reference sequence). J gave up 0 bases and V 5 bases, and 21 bases lay outside the gene matches. The CDR3 spans 21 residues. The CDR3 sequence is CASSLGQGAVSGGLDSYEQYF. The CDR3 region has the DNA TGTGCCAGCAGCCTAGGACAGGGGGCCGTTAGCGGGGGCCTTGACTCCTACGAGCAGTACTTC.

The chain carries TRBV20-1 and TRBJ2-7, with 12 bases identical to TRBD2. The CDR3 consists of 13 residues. With V trimmed by 7 bases and J by 0 bases, 1 base remained unmatched. Germline V gene lookup returns CDR1 DFQATT and CDR2 SNEGSKA (reference sequence). The CDR3 DNA reads as TGCAGTGGGGGACTAGCGGGCTCCTACGAGCAGTACTTC. Its translation is CSGGLAGSYEQYF.

The rearrangement joins TRBV14 to TRBJ1-1, with D perhaps matching TRBD1 (5 bases). Per germline, CDR1 SGHDN and CDR2 FVKESK. There are 14 residues in the CDR3. V lost 2 bases, J lost 4 bases, and 11 bases lay in between. CDR3 loop: CASSQQGGATEAFF. CDR3 DNA sequence: TGTGCCAGCAGCCAACAGGGCGGTGCCACTGAAGCTTTCTTT.

This chain uses TRBV12-3 or TRBV12-4 with TRBJ2-1, with 12 positions matching TRBD1. V shed 8 bases, J shed 0 bases, and the junction held 11 bases outside the gene matches. The CDR3 consists of 18 residues. The CDR3 DNA is TGTGCCAGCGTCGGGGGACAGGGGGCGCAGGGCTCCTACAATGAGCAGTTCTTC. It is translated as CASVGGQGAQGSYNEQFF.

This chain uses TRBV5-1 with TRBJ2-3; TRBD2 matches 10 bases. The CDR3 runs 18 residues. J gave up 0 bases and V 6 bases, and 13 bases lay outside the gene matches. Germline assignment: CDR1 SGHRS and CDR2 YFSETQ. CDR3 DNA: TGCGCCAGCACCACTCCCAACAATAGCGGGGGGAGCACAGATACGCAGTATTTT. Its protein product is CASTTPNNSGGSTDTQYF. The full variable domain, in which reference TRBV5-1 and TRBJ2-3 provide the parts outside the CDR3, is KAGVTQTPRYLIKTRGQQVTLSCSPISGHRSVSWYQQTPGQGLQFLFEYFSETQRNKGNFPGRFSGRQFSNSRSEMNVSTLELGDSALYLCASTTPNNSGGSTDTQYFGPGTRLTVL.

This clonotype appeared once. The rearrangement uses TRBV6-2 or TRBV6-3 and TRBJ2-3; D is undetermined. The V gene's germline CDR1 is MNHEY and CDR2 SVGEGT. Trimming left V 2 bases short and J 2 bases short, with 8 bases between. The CDR3 sequence is 14 residues long. CDR3 sequence: CASSYTSVTDTQYF. CDR3 DNA: TGTGCCAGCAGTTACACCAGCGTCACAGATACGCAGTATTTT.